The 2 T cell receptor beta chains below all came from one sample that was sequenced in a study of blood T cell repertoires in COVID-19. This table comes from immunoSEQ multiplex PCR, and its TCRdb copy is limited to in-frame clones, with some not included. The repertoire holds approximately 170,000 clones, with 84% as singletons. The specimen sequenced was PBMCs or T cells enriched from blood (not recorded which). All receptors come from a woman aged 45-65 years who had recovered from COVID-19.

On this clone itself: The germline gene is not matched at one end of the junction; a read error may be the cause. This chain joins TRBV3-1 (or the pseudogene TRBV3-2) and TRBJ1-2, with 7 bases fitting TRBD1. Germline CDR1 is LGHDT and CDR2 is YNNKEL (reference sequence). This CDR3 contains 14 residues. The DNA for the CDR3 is TGTGCCAGCAGTCAAGGGGGCTTGGGCTATGGCTACACCTTC. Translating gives CASSQGGLGYGYTF.

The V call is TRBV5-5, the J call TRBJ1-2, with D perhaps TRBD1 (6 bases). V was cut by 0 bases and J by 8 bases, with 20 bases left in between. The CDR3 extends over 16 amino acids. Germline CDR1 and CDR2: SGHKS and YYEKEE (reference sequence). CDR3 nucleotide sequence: TGTGCCAGCAGCTTGGGGGTCTCGAAAACAGGGATCGGCTACACCTTC. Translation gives CASSLGVSKTGIGYTF.